Presented here are 27 T cell receptor beta chains from one specimen sequenced in a study of blood T cell repertoires in COVID-19. Generated by immunoSEQ multiplex PCR, the TCRdb table keeps only in-frame clones and is missing some. Found here are about 220,000 clones, approximately 82% of them singletons; the top ten hold 3% to 4.5%. Specimen: peripheral blood. These receptors originate from a woman older than 75 with acute or convalescent COVID-19.

This clone was found once. The V gene is TRBV4-1, the J gene TRBJ2-7, with 11 bases matching TRBD1. The ends lost 4 bases at V and 4 bases at J; junction bases unmatched: 3. Looked up from germline, CDR1 is MGHRA and CDR2 is YSYEKL. CDR3 length: 14 residues. CDR3 amino acids: CASSRTGGEYEQYF. The DNA of the CDR3 is TGCGCCAGCAGCCGGACAGGGGGCGAGTACGAGCAGTACTTC.

This chain connects TRBV2 to TRBJ2-5; 7 positions match TRBD1. With V trimmed by 7 bases and J by 3 bases, 8 bases remained unmatched. The CDR3 runs to 14 residues. From germline, CDR1 is SNHLY and CDR2 FYNNEI. CDR3: CASTGDSSKETQYF. In nucleotides, the CDR3 is TGTGCCAGCACCGGGGACAGTTCGAAAGAGACCCAGTACTTC.

The chain links TRBV7-8 to TRBJ2-5, with 7 bases matching TRBD2. CDR3 size: 14 residues. Germline CDR1 reads SGHVS; CDR2 reads FQNEAQ. V lost 5 bases, J lost 5 bases, and 8 bases stayed unmatched. In DNA form, the CDR3 reads TGTGCCAGCAGCCCTAAACTAGCGCGGGAGACCCAGTACTTC. This codes for CASSPKLARETQYF.

This clone was seen once. The chain couples TRBV11-3 to TRBJ1-2; 8 nucleotides line up with TRBD1. The V segment lost 4 bases and the J segment 8 bases; nucleotides outside the gene matches: 9. The CDR3 totals 14 residues. Germline loops: CDR1 SGHNT, CDR2 YENEEA. For the CDR3, the DNA is TGTGCCAGCAGCTCGACAGGGGCTTTTTGGGGCTACACCTTC. Translated: CASSSTGAFWGYTF.

The V and J genes are TRBV7-6 and TRBJ2-3, with 9 positions matching TRBD1. The CDR3 runs 16 residues. V lost 1 base to trimming and J lost 5 bases; unmatched junction nucleotides: 7. Germline V gene lookup returns CDR1 SGHVS and CDR2 FNYEAQ. CDR3 sequence (DNA): TGTGCCAGCAGCTTAGTCGGGGACAGGGCTGGAGATACGCAGTATTTT. It specifies CASSLVGDRAGDTQYF.

The chain is built from TRBV27 and TRBJ1-2, with D possibly being TRBD1 (6 bases). Trimming removed 3 bases at V and 6 bases at J, with 11 bases between. From germline, CDR1 is MNHEY and CDR2 SMNVEV (reference sequence). The CDR3 is made up of 13 amino acids. The CDR3 sequence is CASSLNRVHGYTF. CDR3 sequence (DNA): TGTGCCAGCAGTTTGAACAGGGTCCATGGCTACACCTTC.

The V and J genes are TRBV5-1 and TRBJ1-2; D unresolved. Germline assignment: CDR1 SGHRS and CDR2 YFSETQ. CDR3 length: 14 amino acids. Trimming took off 0 bases at V and 0 bases at J, with 6 bases between the two ends. The CDR3 reads CASSLARTNYGYTF. The CDR3 bases are TGCGCCAGCAGCTTGGCCAGAACTAACTATGGCTACACCTTC.

This clone appeared a few times. DNA of the CDR3: TGCGCCAGCAGATTATTCGCAACTAATGAAAAACTGTTTTTT. This codes for CASRLFATNEKLFF. V gene TRBV5-1 combines with J gene TRBJ1-4; D is undetermined. Between the trimmed V and J ends, which lost 5 bases and 0 bases, there was a span of 8 bases. The germline V gene encodes CDR1 SGHRS and CDR2 YFSETQ. The CDR3 is 14 residues long.

The V gene is TRBV5-1, the J gene TRBJ2-3; 8 bases line up with TRBD1. CDR3 length equals 15 residues. Trimming cost V 3 bases and J 2 bases; bases outside gene matches: 5. Germline V gives CDR1 SGHRS, CDR2 YFSETQ. The CDR3 protein is CASSSQGASTDTQYF. CDR3 DNA sequence: TGCGCCAGCAGCTCGCAGGGGGCGTCCACAGATACGCAGTATTTT.

V usage is TRBV6-5 and J usage is TRBJ1-5, with 7 bases fitting TRBD1. CDR1 and CDR2 from the germline V gene are MNHEY and SVGAGI. The length of the CDR3 is 14 residues. The J segment lost 9 bases and the V segment lost 5 bases, leaving 10 bases of the junction unmatched. This chain's CDR3 is CASSLRQGQGPQHF. CDR3 sequence (DNA): TGTGCCAGCAGTCTTCGACAGGGCCAGGGGCCCCAGCATTTT.

V and J are TRBV7-8 and TRBJ1-2; D gene unclear. The germline V and J ends were trimmed by 1 base and 8 bases, with 14 bases remaining between them. There are 14 residues in the CDR3. Germline CDR1 and CDR2: SGHVS and FQNEAQ. CDR3 sequence reads: CASSLEVPSGGYTF. CDR3 sequence (DNA): TGTGCCAGCAGCTTAGAGGTCCCAAGCGGCGGCTACACCTTC.

V gene TRBV5-8 combines with J gene TRBJ2-3; TRBD2 aligns across 15 bases. With V trimmed by 3 bases and J by 8 bases, 13 bases remained unmatched. The germline gives CDR1 SGHTS, CDR2 YDEGEE. The CDR3 has 18 residues. The CDR3, as DNA: TGTGCCAGCAGCTCCGGACTAGCGGGGGGGCCTTCTCAAGTTACGCAGTATTTT. This encodes CASSSGLAGGPSQVTQYF.

The V and J genes are TRBV18 and TRBJ2-7; 7 nucleotides agree with TRBD2. In germline, CDR1 is KGHSH, CDR2 LQKENI. The CDR3 consists of 15 residues. Trimming took 2 bases from V and 0 from J; bases not matched to a gene: 4. The CDR3 is CASSPGREFSYEQYF. For the CDR3, the DNA is TGTGCCAGCTCACCAGGGAGGGAGTTCTCCTACGAGCAGTACTTC. The variable domain in full, completed from reference TRBV18 and TRBJ2-7, reads NAGVMQNPRHLVRRRGQEARLRCSPMKGHSHVYWYRQLPEEGLKFMVYLQKENIIDESGMPKERFSAEFPKEGPSILRIQQVVRGDSAAYFCASSPGREFSYEQYFGPGTRLTVT.

This sequence joins TRBV28 and TRBJ1-4; D remains ambiguous. The V end lost 10 bases, the J end lost 8 bases, and 26 bases lay between the germline ends. Germline CDR1 MDHEN, CDR2 SYDVKM. The CDR3 is 16 residues long. As DNA, the CDR3 is TGTGCCATCTCCCCAAAAATCCCAGGCCATGAGGAAAAACTGTTTTTT. Translation: CAISPKIPGHEEKLFF. The full variable domain, completed using reference TRBV28 and TRBJ1-4, is DVKVTQSSRYLVKRTGEKVFLECVQDMDHENMFWYRQDPGLGLRLIYFSYDVKMKEKGDIPEGYSVSREKKERFSLILESASTNQTSMYLCAISPKIPGHEEKLFFGSGTQLSVL.

This clone occurred once. The chain joins TRBV4-2 to TRBJ2-5; D might be TRBD2 (6 bases). Per the germline V gene, CDR1 is LGHNA and CDR2 is YNFKEQ. Trimming left V 0 bases short and J 3 bases short, with 14 bases between. The CDR3 has 16 residues. DNA of the CDR3: TGTGCCAGCAGCCAAGATCGGGGGACGGAAGAAGAGACCCAGTACTTC. The encoded protein is CASSQDRGTEEETQYF.

The rearrangement uses TRBV6-6 and TRBJ2-1, with TRBD2 identical over 9 bases. Germline V lookup: CDR1 MNHNY, CDR2 SVGAGI (reference sequence). Trimming cost V 6 bases and J 6 bases; bases outside gene matches: 9. The CDR3 runs to 15 residues. The CDR3 region has the DNA TGTGCCAGCAGCGTCGGACTAGCGAGGGCCAATGAGCAGTTCTTC. It specifies CASSVGLARANEQFF.

The rearrangement links TRBV7-6 to TRBJ1-3, with 12 bases that match TRBD1. The CDR3 has 15 residues. Germline-derived CDR1 and CDR2 are SGHVS and FNYEAQ. The junction had 3 bases not matched to a gene; V was cut back by 5 bases and J by 4 bases. The CDR3 bases are TGTGCCAGCAGCATAGGGACAGGGGGCGGAAACACCATATATTTT. Translating it yields CASSIGTGGGNTIYF.

The CDR3 is CASSVGQGVYGYTF. The CDR3 nucleotides are TGTGCCAGCAGCGTGGGACAGGGGGTCTATGGCTACACCTTC. The genes are TRBV9 and TRBJ1-2; 11 nucleotides agree with TRBD1. The CDR3 has 14 residues. CDR1 and CDR2 from the germline V gene are SGDLS and YYNGEE. Trimming at V came to 2 bases and at J to 4 bases, leaving 1 base not matched to a gene.

CDR3 loop: CASSIGWQETQYF. CDR3 DNA: TGTGCCAGCAGCATCGGGTGGCAAGAGACCCAGTACTTC. The J gene is TRBJ2-5, the V gene TRBV5-4; D ambiguous. The CDR3 runs to 13 residues. The germline gives CDR1 SGHNT, CDR2 YYREEE (reference sequence). V lost 4 bases and J lost 2, with 9 bases in between.

In nucleotides, the CDR3 is TGTGCCAGCTCACAATCAGGGGTCGCAACTAATGAAAAACTGTTTTTT. This translates into CASSQSGVATNEKLFF. This chain links TRBV18 with TRBJ1-4; D perhaps matches TRBD1 (6 bases). The ends were cut back, 4 bases at V and 0 bases at J, with 12 bases in the middle. The germline CDR1 and CDR2 sequences are KGHSH and LQKENI. The CDR3 consists of 16 residues.

The chain has TRBV27 and TRBJ2-2; TRBD2 agrees at 8 bases. The V gene's germline CDR1 is MNHEY and CDR2 SMNVEV (reference sequence). The CDR3 consists of 16 residues. Trimming cost V 5 bases and J 2 bases; bases outside gene matches: 7. The CDR3 bases are TGTGCCAGCAGTCGGCCGGGGGGGCGAAACACCGGGGAGCTGTTTTTT. Translated: CASSRPGGRNTGELFF.

The rearrangement links TRBV7-8 to TRBJ2-7; a possible D gene is TRBD1 (5 bases). Trimming left V 3 bases short and J 2 bases short, with 11 bases between. The CDR3 loop spans 14 amino acids. CDR1 and CDR2 from the germline V gene are SGHVS and FQNEAQ. CDR3 nucleotide sequence: TGTGCCAGCAGCTTGCAACAGGCGGCCTACGAGCAGTACTTC. This translates into CASSLQQAAYEQYF.

The gene calls are TRBV23-1 and TRBJ2-7; D might be TRBD2 (5 bases). TRBV23-1 is given ORF status, its function remaining uncertain. This CDR3 spans 11 amino acids. Trimming cost V 4 bases and J 8 bases, with 9 bases left between them. The CDR3 nucleotides are TGCGCCAGCAGTCGGGAGTTACAGCAGTACTTC. The encoded protein is CASSRELQQYF.

The V and J genes are TRBV24-1 and TRBJ2-3; 11 bases map to TRBD2. From germline, CDR1 is KGHDR and CDR2 SFDVKD. The V segment lost 3 bases and the J segment 3 bases; nucleotides outside the gene matches: 7. There are 17 residues in the CDR3. The CDR3 is CATSDPSSGGSTDTQYF. In DNA form, the CDR3 reads TGTGCCACCAGTGATCCCTCTAGCGGGGGGTCGACAGATACGCAGTATTTT.

The rearrangement uses TRBV5-4 and TRBJ1-1; D is ambiguous. CDR1 is SGHNT and CDR2 is YYREEE in the germline V gene (reference sequence). V lost 4 bases and J lost 2, with 12 bases in between. The CDR3 covers 14 residues. This CDR3 is CASSREGFNTEAFF. In DNA form, the CDR3 reads TGTGCCAGCAGCCGGGAAGGGTTCAACACTGAAGCTTTCTTT.

This chain joins TRBV3-1 (or the pseudogene TRBV3-2) and TRBJ1-3; D gene uncertain. Deletions cut 6 bases from V and 0 bases from J, with 6 bases between. This CDR3 has 13 residues. The germline CDR1 and CDR2 sequences are LGHDT and YNNKEL (reference sequence). The DNA of the CDR3 is TGTGCCAGCAGGGGCGACTCTGGAAACACCATATATTTT. Its translation is CASRGDSGNTIYF.

This chain connects TRBV3-1 (or the pseudogene TRBV3-2) to TRBJ1-3; possibly TRBD1 for D (5 bases). The CDR3 loop spans 16 amino acids. Trimming took 1 base from V and 2 from J, leaving 12 bases between them. Per the germline V gene, CDR1 is LGHDT and CDR2 is YNNKEL (reference sequence). The CDR3 reads CASSQVDRSPGNTIYF. DNA for the CDR3: TGTGCCAGCAGCCAAGTAGACAGATCCCCTGGAAACACCATATATTTT.